This T cell receptor beta chain originates from a study of vaccination and CD4 T cells after COVID-19. Overall study findings and caveats: Convalescent participants were relatively few, and none had early post-infection timepoints studied.

The V end lost 1 base, the J end lost 6 bases, and 9 bases lay between the germline ends. The V gene's germline CDR1 is DFQATT and CDR2 SNEGSKA (reference sequence). This CDR3 has 12 amino acids. As concerns this clonotype: Its antigen is unknown.

Treatment defined: roughly 10-day PBMC culture with coronavirus spike peptide pools or control peptides (ViraFEST assay). Cells were cultured for 10 days, and then CD4+ T cells were isolated by negative selection. The Oncomine TCR Beta short-read assay sequenced DNA from cultured CD4+ T cells. The genomic DNA was obtained from cultured CD4+ T cells by extraction with the QIAamp micro DNA kit. A single record per CDR3 protein comes from TCRdb applying MiXCR to the PCR reads. The sample includes over 15,000 distinct CDR3 sequences, around 78% of them seen just once. The sequencing sample was made of CD4+ T cells from blood, cultured in vitro. This TCR came from a human donor who had recovered from COVID-19. The V and J genes are TRBV20-1 and TRBJ1-2; D is ambiguous. CDR3 in amino acids: CSARVGRNGYTF. DNA for the CDR3: TGCAGTGCTAGAGTGGGAAGGAATGGCTACACCTTC.